This T cell receptor (beta chain) was found in a study of tumor and adjacent non-tumor tissue in lung cancer. No cell sorting was done before RNA was extracted from the tissue. More than 3 cm separated this lung sample from the edge of the tumor. TCRbeta libraries were built with three rounds of nested PCR, modified from ARM-PCR. TCRdb called the multiplex PCR reads again in MiXCR, with one record for every CDR3 protein. The sample holds 80,000 to 100,000 distinct CDR3 sequences; less than 85% are singletons and the top ten take 30%. Germline V gives CDR1 SGHRS, CDR2 YFSETQ. The CDR3 sequence is 15 residues long. With respect to this clonotype: Its target is not known. A much larger clone is a single base away; this may be a read error.

Study conclusions and caveats: In normal lung, the top 100 clones were significantly more dominant than in tumor.

The V gene is TRBV5-1, the J gene TRBJ2-1; TRBD2 agrees at 8 bases. The source material was distant non-tumor lung tissue. The origin of this receptor is a man between 60 and 75 years old with small cell lung cancer. CDR3 DNA sequence: TGCGCCAGCAGCAAAAGCGGGAGTGGGTACAATGAGCACTTCTTC. Translation gives CASSKSGSGYNEHFF.